The rows below give T cell receptor beta chains drawn from one sample of a study of T-cell reconstitution after alpha-beta-depleted transplantation in children. TCRdb ran MiXCR on the PCR reads and lists one entry per CDR3 protein. Here the sample spans approximately 200,000 distinct CDR3 sequences, approximately 15% being singletons. Here the sequenced sample was PBMCs from the stem cell graft donor, taken from the stem cell graft. These receptor sequences come from a human donor who donated a stem cell graft to a child with acute lymphoblastic leukemia. Both conserved end residues are trimmed from each CDR3. Fields, in order: V gene, J gene, CDR3 protein.

TRBV28,TRBJ2-7,ASSFTKRGKGPYEQY
TRBV20-1,TRBJ1-5,SASPRGRNQPQH
TRBV20-1,TRBJ1-4,SARRQGTSEKLF
TRBV20-1,TRBJ2-7,SARIASGSGEQY
TRBV5-1,TRBJ2-7,ASSLAPPAGGSHPSNEQY
TRBV12-3/TRBV12-4,TRBJ2-5,ASTLRGGDQETQY
TRBV5-1,TRBJ1-1,ASSGGGGWDTEAF
TRBV12-3/TRBV12-4,TRBJ2-2,ASSLRLAGGSGDTGELF
TRBV12-3/TRBV12-4,TRBJ2-1,ASRRRTSGRTFPNEQF
TRBV5-1,TRBJ2-2,ASSSGQRANTGELF
TRBV20-1,TRBJ1-5,SAREFRGIQPQH
TRBV5-1,TRBJ2-1,ASSAPTNEQF
TRBV3-1,TRBJ2-6,ASSQDLRGAGANVLT
TRBV19,TRBJ2-7,ASRKLAGDSEQY
TRBV20-1,TRBJ2-5,SALKGQGAPKY
TRBV2,TRBJ2-7,ASKPAGVFYEQY
TRBV5-1,TRBJ1-1,ASSFSAGETEAF